What follows are 20 T cell receptor beta chains derived from one specimen sequenced in a study of identical twins. TCRdb fed the 5' RACE reads into MiXCR, producing one record per CDR3 protein. The data contain some 690,000 distinct CDR3 sequences, around 20% of them singletons. These same data were also listed under a study on T cells expressing NK-cell markers.

Sequencing was carried out using PBMCs. These receptor sequences come from a woman aged 18-30 years in good health.

The chain is built from TRBV4-3 and TRBJ2-5; TRBD2 might be the D (5 bases). Germline CDR1 and CDR2: LGHNA and YSLEER. The CDR3 is made up of 14 amino acids. Trimming cost V 3 bases and J 5 bases, with 13 bases left between them. The CDR3 reads CASSHTIGMETQYF. CDR3 sequence (DNA): TGCGCCAGCAGCCATACTATCGGGATGGAGACCCAGTACTTC.

This clonotype was counted between two and nine times. The chain combines TRBV20-1 with TRBJ2-6, with D maybe TRBD2 (6 bases). The V and J ends lost 5 bases and 1 base respectively, with 9 bases between them. Germline V lookup: CDR1 DFQATT, CDR2 SNEGSKA (reference sequence). The CDR3 has 14 residues. The chain's CDR3 is CSAPGTSGANVLTF. The DNA of the CDR3 is TGCAGTGCTCCTGGGACTTCTGGGGCCAACGTCCTGACTTTC.

This clonotype has just a few counts. The gene calls are TRBV5-1 and TRBJ2-1, with 9 bases identical to TRBD1. Losses at the gene ends were 0 bases for V and 4 bases for J; bases not matched to a gene: 5. Germline-derived CDR1 and CDR2 are SGHRS and YFSETQ. This CDR3 has 16 residues. CDR3 amino acids: CASSLAGTGRYNEQFF. The DNA of the CDR3 is TGCGCCAGCAGCTTGGCCGGGACAGGGAGATACAATGAGCAGTTCTTC.

The gene calls are TRBV5-5 and TRBJ1-5; D gene ambiguous. Germline V CDR1 and CDR2: SGHKS, YYEKEE (reference sequence). The CDR3 runs 12 residues. Deletions cut 4 bases from V and 6 bases from J, with 8 bases between. CDR3 DNA sequence: TGTGCCAGCAGCGGGTCAGGTCAGCCCCAGCATTTT. Encoded protein: CASSGSGQPQHF.

The chain is built from TRBV10-3 and TRBJ2-3; no definite D call. The V gene's germline CDR1 is ENHRY and CDR2 SYGVKD. V was cut by 11 bases and J by 2 bases, with 17 bases left in between. This CDR3 contains 14 residues. CDR3 in DNA: TGTGCCTGTGCCCTCCAGAGACCCACAGATACGCAGTATTTT. Translated: CACALQRPTDTQYF.

This clonotype was seen at least ten times. V is TRBV4-3 and J is TRBJ2-3, with D maybe TRBD2 (6 bases). Germline V lookup: CDR1 LGHNA, CDR2 YSLEER. V was pared by 4 bases and J by 2 bases, with 16 bases between. The CDR3 sequence is 16 residues long. The CDR3: CASSPYGGRITDTQYF. In DNA, the CDR3 is TGCGCCAGCAGCCCGTATGGGGGGAGGATCACAGATACGCAGTATTTT.

This clonotype was recorded many times. The rearrangement uses TRBV20-1 and TRBJ2-5; 7 nucleotides agree with TRBD2. Germline-derived CDR1 and CDR2 are DFQATT and SNEGSKA (reference sequence). This CDR3 has 15 amino acids. The J segment lost 4 bases and the V segment lost 3 bases, leaving 11 bases of the junction unmatched. The CDR3 loop is CSASLSGASPETQYF. CDR3 nucleotides: TGCAGTGCTAGTTTGAGCGGGGCTTCCCCAGAGACCCAGTACTTC.

This rearrangement joins TRBV21-1 to TRBJ2-5; the D call of TRBD1 is as the table states it, not checked on the DNA. TRBV21-1 is a documented pseudogene. The CDR3 covers 15 residues. The CDR3 is CASSNGTRDQETQYF. CDR3 in DNA: TGTGCCAGCAGCAACGGGACTAGGGACCAAGAGACCCAGTACTTC.

This clonotype was picked up many times. This rearrangement joins TRBV12-3 or TRBV12-4 to TRBJ1-1; possibly TRBD1 for D (5 bases). The CDR3 length is 13 residues. V lost 8 bases to trimming and J lost 0 bases, with 10 bases between them. CDR3 loop: CASSGRMNTEAFF. In nucleotides, the CDR3 is TGTGCCAGCTCGGGACGGATGAACACTGAAGCTTTCTTT.

The chain employs TRBV5-1 and TRBJ2-1; D not resolved. The CDR3 has 13 amino acids. Trimming removed 0 bases from V and 5 bases from J, with 6 bases in between. Germline CDR1 and CDR2: SGHRS and YFSETQ. CDR3 DNA sequence: TGCGCCAGCAGCTTGGTGGCCAACAATGAGCAGTTCTTC. Translation: CASSLVANNEQFF.

A few counts support this clonotype. V usage is TRBV20-1 and J usage is TRBJ1-2, with 8 bases identical to TRBD1. V lost 0 bases and J lost 8; bases outside the gene matches: 5. The CDR3 is 13 residues long. Germline V lookup: CDR1 DFQATT, CDR2 SNEGSKA (reference sequence). CDR3 in amino acids: CSARDDRGVGYTF. The DNA of the CDR3 is TGCAGTGCTAGAGATGACAGGGGCGTCGGCTACACCTTC.

The rearrangement links TRBV6-1 to TRBJ2-7; perhaps TRBD2 as D (5 bases). This CDR3 has 15 residues. V was shortened by 6 bases and J by 3 bases, with 18 bases between the two germline ends. From germline, CDR1 is MNHNS and CDR2 SASEGT. The DNA for the CDR3 is TGTGCCAGCAGACTAGGCCCGTCGGGGTTCTACGAGCAGTACTTC. Translated, it gives CASRLGPSGFYEQYF.

The sample holds a few counts of this clonotype. The V and J genes are TRBV12-3 or TRBV12-4 and TRBJ1-6; 7 bases are shared with TRBD1. This CDR3 is 14 amino acids long. Trimming removed 8 bases from V and 0 bases from J; junction bases left unmatched: 1. CDR3 coding DNA: TGTGCCAGCCGGGACAGCTCCTATAATTCACCCCTCCACTTT. Translation gives CASRDSSYNSPLHF.

This clonotype was seen ten or more times. J is TRBJ2-1 and V is TRBV6-1, with 12 bases lining up with TRBD2. The CDR3 extends over 15 amino acids. With 5 bases clipped from V and 9 bases from J, the junction kept 8 bases outside the gene matches. Germline V gene data show CDR1 as MNHNS and CDR2 as SASEGT. The CDR3 region has the DNA TGTGCCAGCAGTACACTAGCGGGAGGCTCTGGTGAGCAGTTCTTC. Residues: CASSTLAGGSGEQFF.

There are a few counts of this clonotype. The V call is TRBV9, the J call TRBJ2-1; D remains unclear. The CDR3 has 15 amino acids. V lost 4 bases and J 0 bases, leaving 11 bases between the germline ends. CDR1 and CDR2 (germline): SGDLS, YYNGEE. In DNA form, the CDR3 reads TGTGCCAGCAGCCCAGCGAGGAGCTCCTACAATGAGCAGTTCTTC. Translating it yields CASSPARSSYNEQFF.

This sequence joins TRBV6-5 and TRBJ1-6; D ambiguous. The V and J ends lost 4 bases and 4 bases respectively, with 8 bases between them. The CDR3 runs to 14 residues. Germline lookup yields CDR1 MNHEY and CDR2 SVGAGI. CDR3 bases: TGTGCCAGCAGTTTTACAAGATATAATTCACCCCTCCACTTT. Encoded protein: CASSFTRYNSPLHF.

This clonotype showed up just a few times. This chain connects TRBV7-9 to TRBJ2-3, with D perhaps TRBD1 (6 bases). V lost 7 bases, J lost 4 bases, and 18 bases lay in between. Per the germline V gene, CDR1 is SEHNR and CDR2 is FQNEAQ (reference sequence). There are 15 residues in the CDR3. DNA of the CDR3: TGTGCCAGCACCCAACAGGGTGTGATCGCAGATACGCAGTATTTT. It translates to CASTQQGVIADTQYF. The entire variable domain, with the rest obtained from reference TRBV7-9 and TRBJ2-3, is as follows: DTGVSQNPRHKITKRGQNVTFRCDPISEHNRLYWYRQTLGQGPEFLTYFQNEAQLEKSRLLSDRFSAERPKGSFSTLEIQRTEQGDSAMYLCASTQQGVIADTQYFGPGTRLTVL.

This clonotype was seen a few times. In DNA form, the CDR3 reads TGTGCCAGCGGCTGGGGGGATGCAAAGAATGAGCAGTTCTTC. Protein product: CASGWGDAKNEQFF. V is TRBV7-9 and J is TRBJ2-1; D might be TRBD2 (6 bases). Trimming took off 8 bases at V and 7 bases at J, with 18 bases between the two ends. CDR1 is SEHNR and CDR2 is FQNEAQ in the germline V gene (reference sequence). The CDR3 runs to 14 residues.

The chain couples TRBV3-1 to TRBJ2-1; 7 bases are a match to TRBD2. V lost 3 bases, J lost 6 bases, and 5 bases stayed unmatched. This CDR3 spans 14 amino acids. Germline V CDR1 and CDR2: LGHDT, YNNKEL (reference sequence). The CDR3 reads CASSQAGTINEQFF. The CDR3 DNA reads as TGTGCCAGCAGCCAGGCCGGGACTATCAATGAGCAGTTCTTC.

This clonotype turned up a few times. This chain links TRBV24-1 with TRBJ2-5, with TRBD2 as a possible D gene (5 bases). The V and J ends lost 3 bases and 2 bases respectively, with 6 bases between them. Looked up from germline, CDR1 is KGHDR and CDR2 is SFDVKD. CDR3 length: 13 amino acids. CDR3 loop: CATSDGEQETQYF. The DNA for the CDR3 is TGTGCCACCAGTGATGGGGAGCAAGAGACCCAGTACTTC.